Shown below are 11 T cell receptor beta chains from a single sample sequenced in a study of T cell responses to AZD1222 COVID-19 vaccine. Clones were read by immunoSEQ multiplex PCR, and TCRdb kept only the in-frame ones, dropping some. The sample yields approximately 82,000 clones, approximately 81% seen once. The material sequenced was peripheral blood, taken on day 0 of AZD1222 vaccination. These receptors were taken from an adult in good health.

The chain couples TRBV4-1 to TRBJ1-2; D is uncertain. The CDR3 has 14 amino acids. Germline lookup yields CDR1 MGHRA and CDR2 YSYEKL. V was trimmed by 4 bases and J by 9 bases, leaving 18 bases between them. CDR3 coding DNA: TGCGCCAGCAGCCCCAGATCGGGATCTTATAGCTACACCTTC. Translation gives CASSPRSGSYSYTF.

The V gene is TRBV6-5, the J gene TRBJ1-6, with 8 positions matching TRBD1. The V gene's germline CDR1 is MNHEY and CDR2 SVGAGI. This CDR3 has 14 residues. Trimming at V came to 5 bases and at J to 10 bases, leaving 7 bases not matched to a gene. The DNA of the CDR3 is TGTGCCAGCAGTCGGACAGGGAGGCGGTCACCCCTCCACTTT. It translates to CASSRTGRRSPLHF.

This clone was counted a single time. This chain links TRBV18 with TRBJ2-5; maybe TRBD1 (5 bases). This CDR3 comprises 14 residues. The germline gives CDR1 KGHSH, CDR2 LQKENI. With 5 bases removed from V and 1 base from J, the gap between germline ends came to 11 bases. The CDR3 DNA is TGTGCCAGCTCAACCAGGGTCCCCCAAGAGACCCAGTACTTC. Translating gives CASSTRVPQETQYF.

The chain joins TRBV11-2 to TRBJ1-2; the D gene is possibly TRBD1 (5 bases). Trimming removed 5 bases at V and 7 bases at J, with 14 bases between. The germline gives CDR1 SGHAT, CDR2 FQNNGV. CDR3 length equals 13 residues. CDR3 region: CASSPTGGGGYTF. The CDR3 nucleotides are TGTGCCAGCAGCCCAACGGGGGGAGGTGGCTACACCTTC.

The chain links TRBV28 to TRBJ1-1, with D perhaps TRBD1 (5 bases). Germline-derived CDR1 and CDR2 are MDHEN and SYDVKM. The V end lost 4 bases, the J end lost 3 bases, and 12 bases lay between the germline ends. This CDR3 spans 14 amino acids. This chain's CDR3 is CASSYMVGDTEAFF. The CDR3 DNA reads TGTGCCAGCAGTTACATGGTAGGGGACACTGAAGCTTTCTTT.

The chain uses TRBV27 and TRBJ2-3; 7 bases fit TRBD2. The CDR3 is 15 residues long. CDR1 and CDR2 from the germline V gene are MNHEY and SMNVEV (reference sequence). V gave up 2 bases and J gave up 4 bases; unmatched junction bases: 6. In DNA form, the CDR3 reads TGTGCCAGCAGTTTAGTGCTAGCGGAGGCAGATACGCAGTATTTT. It is translated as CASSLVLAEADTQYF.

V usage is TRBV7-6 and J usage is TRBJ2-5; 13 nucleotides match TRBD2. This CDR3 has 16 amino acids. Unmatched junction bases numbered 4, after V lost 5 bases and J lost 1 base. In germline, CDR1 is SGHVS, CDR2 FNYEAQ. CDR3 residues: CASSQGLAGIQETQYF. DNA for the CDR3: TGTGCCAGCAGCCAGGGACTAGCGGGGATCCAAGAGACCCAGTACTTC.

The rearrangement joins TRBV7-9 to TRBJ1-2, with 9 nucleotides matching TRBD1. CDR3 size: 16 residues. Germline loops: CDR1 SEHNR, CDR2 FQNEAQ (reference sequence). With V trimmed by 5 bases and J by 1 base, 8 bases remained unmatched. CDR3 in amino acids: CASSEGTGGFNYGYTF. CDR3 bases: TGTGCCAGCAGCGAGGGAACAGGGGGCTTTAACTATGGCTACACCTTC.

The V gene is TRBV6-5, the J gene TRBJ1-6; D is unclear. In germline, CDR1 is MNHEY, CDR2 SVGAGI. Trimming took off 6 bases at V and 6 bases at J, with 12 bases between the two ends. This CDR3 has 14 amino acids. CDR3 nucleotides: TGTGCCAGCAGCCCCGGACGGACTAATTCACCCCTCCACTTT. Residues: CASSPGRTNSPLHF.

The chain combines TRBV9 with TRBJ1-1, with D perhaps matching TRBD1 (5 bases). Trimming pared 0 bases from V and 1 base from J, leaving 7 bases between. Germline V gene lookup returns CDR1 SGDLS and CDR2 YYNGEE. The CDR3 sequence is 14 residues long. CDR3 in amino acids: CASSVAQGNTEAFF. CDR3 nucleotides: TGTGCCAGCAGCGTAGCTCAGGGGAACACTGAAGCTTTCTTT.

The chain carries TRBV7-2 and TRBJ2-7; 10 positions agree with TRBD2. CDR1 is SGHTA, CDR2 FQGNSA, per germline. The V and J ends lost 5 bases and 2 bases, in that order; junction bases with no gene match: 3. The CDR3 loop spans 14 amino acids. This CDR3 reads CASSRGLAAYEQYF. Written as DNA, the CDR3 is TGTGCCAGCAGCAGAGGACTAGCGGCCTACGAGCAGTACTTC.